This T cell receptor (beta chain) was captured in a study of CD8+ T cells in alopecia areata. Isolated RNA was reverse transcribed into cDNA used as the sequencing template. Data came from immunoSEQ multiplex PCR; TCRdb stores just in-frame clones and leaves some out. The sample has 110,000 to 150,000 clones, approximately 65% seen once; the top ten hold about 40%. Unmatched junction bases numbered 9, after V lost 4 bases and J lost 7 bases. The CDR3 covers 13 residues. CDR1 and CDR2 (germline): SQVTM, ANQGSEA. V is TRBV29-1 and J is TRBJ1-1, with 7 bases identical to TRBD1. The sequence came from a human donor in good health. Source material: CD8+ T cells sorted from blood. This CDR3 reads CSVGDRVGSEAFF. The CDR3 DNA sequence: TGCAGCGTTGGAGACAGGGTAGGCAGTGAAGCTTTCTTT.